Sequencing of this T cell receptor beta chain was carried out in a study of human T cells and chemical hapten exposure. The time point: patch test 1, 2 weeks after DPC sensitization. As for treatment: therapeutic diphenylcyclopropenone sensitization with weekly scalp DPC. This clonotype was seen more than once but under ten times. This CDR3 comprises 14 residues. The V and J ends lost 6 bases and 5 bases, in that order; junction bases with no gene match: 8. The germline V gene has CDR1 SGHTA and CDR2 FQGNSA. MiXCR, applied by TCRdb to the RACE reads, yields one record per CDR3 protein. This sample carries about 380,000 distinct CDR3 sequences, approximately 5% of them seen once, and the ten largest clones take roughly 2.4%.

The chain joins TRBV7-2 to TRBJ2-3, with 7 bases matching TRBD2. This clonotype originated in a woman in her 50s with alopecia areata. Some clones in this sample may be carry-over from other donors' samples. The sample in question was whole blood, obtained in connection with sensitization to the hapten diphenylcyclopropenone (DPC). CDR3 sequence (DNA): TGTGCCAGCAGATCGACTAGCTCGGGAGATACGCAGTATTTT. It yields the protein CASRSTSSGDTQYF.